The 29 T cell receptor beta chains below were found in one sample sequenced in a study of PD-1 blockade in mismatch repair-deficient tumors. The repertoire was sequenced with immunoSEQ multiplex PCR; TCRdb's copy has only in-frame clones and lacks some. The sample has about 68,000 clones, approximately 82% seen once. Here the sequenced sample was peripheral blood, taken 2 weeks after starting pembrolizumab. These receptors all stem from an adult with mismatch repair-deficient cancer.

This rearrangement joins TRBV19 to TRBJ1-2; no definite D call. The CDR3 has 13 amino acids. The germline V gene has CDR1 LNHDA and CDR2 SQIVND (reference sequence). The V end lost 3 bases, the J end lost 8 bases, and 13 bases lay between the germline ends. The DNA of the CDR3 is TGTGCCAGTAGTATGTCACTCCTCAGGGGCTACACCTTC. Its translation is CASSMSLLRGYTF.

The chain employs TRBV11-1 and TRBJ2-5, with TRBD2 identical over 7 bases. The V gene's germline CDR1 is SGHAT and CDR2 FQDESV (reference sequence). V gave up 2 bases and J gave up 2 bases; unmatched junction bases: 5. This CDR3 contains 15 residues. The DNA for the CDR3 is TGTGCCAGCAGCTTAAATAGCGGGTCACAAGAGACCCAGTACTTC. It yields the protein CASSLNSGSQETQYF.

The chain joins TRBV2 to TRBJ2-7, with 10 positions matching TRBD1. Germline CDR1 is SNHLY and CDR2 is FYNNEI. The CDR3 is 14 residues long. V lost 6 bases and J lost 3; bases outside the gene matches: 5. Written as DNA, the CDR3 is TGTGCCAGCAGGGGACAGGGGAGTATCTACGAGCAGTACTTC. Protein: CASRGQGSIYEQYF.

The chain carries TRBV7-2 and TRBJ1-1; D call uncertain. CDR3 length: 14 amino acids. V was pared by 4 bases and J by 1 base, with 10 bases between. Germline CDR1 is SGHTA and CDR2 is FQGNSA. The CDR3, as DNA: TGTGCCAGCAGCTACCTTCGGGGGAACACTGAAGCTTTCTTT. This gives the protein CASSYLRGNTEAFF.

The chain joins TRBV18 to TRBJ2-5, with a possible D match to TRBD1 (5 bases). This CDR3 is built from 17 residues. Germline CDR1 is KGHSH and CDR2 is LQKENI. Trimming removed 6 bases from V and 5 bases from J, with 25 bases in between. The CDR3 reads CASSPGPQTVSMETQYF. Written as DNA, the CDR3 is TGTGCCAGCTCGCCAGGTCCGCAGACAGTCAGCATGGAGACCCAGTACTTC.

This rearrangement joins TRBV28 to TRBJ2-6; D ambiguous. The V gene's germline CDR1 is MDHEN and CDR2 SYDVKM. The CDR3 runs 15 residues. V dropped 7 bases and J dropped 1 base, with 11 bases sitting between them. CDR3 in amino acids: CASTLMTSGANVLTF. The CDR3 DNA sequence: TGTGCCAGCACCCTGATGACATCTGGGGCCAACGTCCTGACTTTC.

The chain is built from TRBV9 and TRBJ2-7; 8 nucleotides agree with TRBD1. V trimming: 3 bases; J trimming: 5 bases; junction bases outside the gene matches: 7. CDR1 is SGDLS and CDR2 is YYNGEE in the germline V gene. The CDR3 contains 14 residues. In DNA, the CDR3 is TGTGCCAGCAGCGGAAACAGGGGGACCAACGAGCAGTACTTC. Its translation is CASSGNRGTNEQYF.

This chain links TRBV6-5 with TRBJ2-7; 12 positions agree with TRBD2. CDR1 and CDR2 from the germline V gene are MNHEY and SVGAGI. V lost 6 bases, J lost 3 bases, and 3 bases stayed unmatched. The CDR3 totals 14 residues. The CDR3 loop reads CASSPGLAGYEQYF. The CDR3 region has the DNA TGTGCCAGCAGCCCGGGACTAGCGGGCTACGAGCAGTACTTC.

This clone appeared once. CDR3 nucleotides: TGCAGCGTTGGGACCTTCGGGGATACGCAGTATTTT. Protein sequence: CSVGTFGDTQYF. The V call is TRBV29-1, the J call TRBJ2-3; D unresolved. Germline V gene data show CDR1 as SQVTM and CDR2 as ANQGSEA. The CDR3 spans 12 residues. The germline V and J ends were trimmed by 4 bases and 6 bases, with 11 bases remaining between them.

The chain is built from TRBV25-1 and TRBJ2-7; 8 nucleotides line up with TRBD1. The CDR3 loop spans 15 amino acids. The germline gives CDR1 MGHDK, CDR2 SYGVNS. V was pared by 5 bases and J by 3 bases, with 9 bases of the junction left unmatched. In nucleotides, the CDR3 is TGTGCCAGCAGTAAGCCCGGGACAGGAGACTACGAGCAGTACTTC. Its protein is CASSKPGTGDYEQYF.

This clone is classed as medium-sized. This chain links TRBV29-1 with TRBJ2-2; TRBD1 matches at 9 bases. The CDR3 totals 16 residues. With V trimmed by 6 bases and J by 0 bases, 8 bases remained unmatched. Germline V CDR1 and CDR2: SQVTM, ANQGSEA. CDR3 coding DNA: TGCAGCGTAAAGGGGACAGGGCCCACGAACACCGGGGAGCTGTTTTTT. Its protein product is CSVKGTGPTNTGELFF.

The rearrangement uses TRBV7-2 and TRBJ1-2, with 7 bases aligning to TRBD1. Trimming removed 4 bases from V and 8 bases from J; junction bases left unmatched: 10. This CDR3 region has 14 residues. Germline-derived CDR1 and CDR2 are SGHTA and FQGNSA. DNA of the CDR3: TGTGCCAGCAGCTCCCGACAGGGAGCGGTCGGCTACACCTTC. Its translation: CASSSRQGAVGYTF.

With respect to this clone: This same CDR3 is encoded by further DNA sequences in the sample. The chain has TRBV5-1 and TRBJ2-7; 11 bases are shared with TRBD1. Losses at the gene ends were 0 bases for V and 3 bases for J; bases not matched to a gene: 2. The CDR3 has 15 amino acids. Germline CDR1 reads SGHRS; CDR2 reads YFSETQ. The CDR3 coding sequence is TGCGCCAGCAGCTTGGATGGGACAGGGGGCTACGAGCAGTACTTC. Translation: CASSLDGTGGYEQYF.

The chain uses TRBV6-1 and TRBJ2-1; 9 bases are a match to TRBD2. This CDR3 has 15 residues. V shed 4 bases, J shed 4 bases, and the junction held 5 bases outside the gene matches. Germline loops: CDR1 MNHNS, CDR2 SASEGT. The CDR3 DNA reads as TGTGCCAGCAGTGCCACTAGCGGGTCTTACAATGAGCAGTTCTTC. It encodes CASSATSGSYNEQFF.

The chain has TRBV10-2 and TRBJ2-7; D not resolved. Trimming cost V 2 bases and J 5 bases, with 4 bases left between them. There are 11 residues in the CDR3. The germline gives CDR1 WSHSY, CDR2 SAAADI. As DNA, the CDR3 is TGCGCCAGCAGTGAGAATAACGAGCAGTACTTC. Translating gives CASSENNEQYF.

This clone was recorded a few times. J is TRBJ1-1 and V is TRBV18; D is possibly TRBD1 (6 bases). CDR3 length equals 12 residues. V gave up 6 bases and J gave up 8 bases, with 13 bases separating them. Per the germline V gene, CDR1 is KGHSH and CDR2 is LQKENI. CDR3: CASSRGGREAFF. The CDR3 nucleotides read TGTGCCAGCTCCAGGGGAGGGAGAGAAGCTTTCTTT.

V usage is TRBV7-8 and J usage is TRBJ2-3; 11 bases agree with TRBD2. Germline values: CDR1 SGHVS, CDR2 FQNEAQ. V trimming: 5 bases; J trimming: 3 bases; junction bases outside the gene matches: 7. CDR3 length equals 16 residues. The CDR3 loop reads CASSGSRTSGTDTQYF. The CDR3 DNA follows: TGTGCCAGCAGCGGATCAAGGACTAGCGGGACAGATACGCAGTATTTT.

This chain connects TRBV6-4 to TRBJ2-3; D not resolved. CDR1 and CDR2 (germline): MRHNA, SNTAGT. The CDR3 consists of 15 residues. V lost 3 bases and J lost 0, with 10 bases in between. This chain's CDR3 is CASSEGRTSTDTQYF. The CDR3 nucleotides are TGTGCCAGCAGTGAAGGTCGTACTAGCACAGATACGCAGTATTTT.

The chain employs TRBV30 and TRBJ2-3, with no clear D. V lost 1 base and J 4 bases, leaving 12 bases between the germline ends. Germline lookup yields CDR1 GTSNPN and CDR2 SVGIG (reference sequence). This CDR3 contains 14 residues. CDR3 amino acids: CAWSGYKVPDTQYF. CDR3 sequence (DNA): TGTGCCTGGAGTGGGTACAAGGTCCCAGATACGCAGTATTTT.

The sample holds a few counts of this clone. The genes are TRBV7-9 and TRBJ2-7; D is unclear. The germline V and J ends were trimmed by 5 bases and 5 bases, with 10 bases remaining between them. This CDR3 has 12 residues. CDR1 and CDR2 (germline): SEHNR, FQNEAQ (reference sequence). CDR3 in amino acids: CASSLPNNEQYF. The DNA of the CDR3 is TGTGCCAGCAGCCTCCCCAACAACGAGCAGTACTTC.

The rearrangement uses TRBV14 and TRBJ1-2; 9 nucleotides align to TRBD1. This CDR3 has 19 amino acids. V shed 0 bases and J 5 bases; nucleotides not matched to a gene: 16. The germline V gene encodes CDR1 SGHDN and CDR2 FVKESK. The CDR3 sequence: CASSQDTAGQGPNRYGYTF. CDR3 nucleotides: TGTGCCAGCAGCCAAGATACTGCGGGACAGGGACCGAACAGGTATGGCTACACCTTC.

This chain uses TRBV4-1 with TRBJ2-3; the D gene is possibly TRBD2 (5 bases). The CDR3 consists of 17 residues. V lost 2 bases, J lost 3 bases, and 18 bases lay in between. CDR1 and CDR2 from the germline V gene are MGHRA and YSYEKL. The CDR3 reads CASSQTPPSEGTDTQYF. The DNA of the CDR3 is TGCGCCAGCAGCCAAACCCCCCCTTCAGAGGGAACAGATACGCAGTATTTT.

This clone was seen a handful of times. This chain connects TRBV30 to TRBJ1-2; maybe TRBD1 (5 bases). The CDR3 totals 13 residues. V was cut by 4 bases and J by 7 bases, with 16 bases left in between. Per germline, CDR1 GTSNPN and CDR2 SVGIG (reference sequence). The CDR3 bases are TGTGCCTGGAAAGGGACCCCAAGCGGTGGCTACACCTTC. This gives the protein CAWKGTPSGGYTF.

The rearrangement links TRBV4-3 to TRBJ2-1; TRBD1 matches 8 bases. The V and J ends lost 0 bases and 2 bases, in that order; junction bases with no gene match: 3. Germline CDR1 and CDR2: LGHNA and YSLEER. The CDR3 extends over 16 amino acids. The CDR3 loop is CASSQDKQGAYNEQFF. CDR3 sequence (DNA): TGCGCCAGCAGCCAAGACAAACAGGGGGCCTACAATGAGCAGTTCTTC.

The chain joins TRBV6-1 to TRBJ2-7; perhaps D is TRBD1 or TRBD2 (6 bases each). The V and J ends lost 3 bases and 6 bases respectively, with 18 bases between them. The CDR3 runs to 15 residues. Germline CDR1 MNHNS, CDR2 SASEGT. The CDR3 sequence is CASSDGGRGQSEQYF. CDR3 in DNA: TGTGCCAGCAGTGACGGGGGCAGGGGTCAGAGCGAGCAGTACTTC.

This clone is labeled medium-sized. The chain combines TRBV19 with TRBJ2-1, with a weak D call TRBD1 (6 bases). Germline values: CDR1 LNHDA, CDR2 SQIVND (reference sequence). The length of the CDR3 is 12 residues. V dropped 9 bases and J dropped 4 bases, with 10 bases sitting between them. The CDR3 nucleotides read TGTGCCAGAGCTACAGGGTACAATGAGCAGTTCTTC. This sequence encodes CARATGYNEQFF.

The chain couples TRBV9 to TRBJ2-5; possibly TRBD2 for D (6 bases). Between the trimmed V and J ends, which lost 3 bases and 3 bases, there was a span of 12 bases. Germline-derived CDR1 and CDR2 are SGDLS and YYNGEE. This CDR3 region has 14 residues. CDR3 DNA: TGTGCCAGCAGCGAGGGGACTTTCAAAGAGACCCAGTACTTC. Residues: CASSEGTFKETQYF.

V usage is TRBV29-1 and J usage is TRBJ1-1, with D perhaps matching TRBD1 (6 bases). V shed 3 bases and J shed 9 bases, with 20 bases lying between them. The CDR3 has 14 amino acids. Germline assignment: CDR1 SQVTM and CDR2 ANQGSEA. DNA of the CDR3: TGCAGCGTTGACCTACAGGCCCTCAGGGGAAAAGCTTTCTTT. Translating gives CSVDLQALRGKAFF.

The V gene is TRBV19, the J gene TRBJ1-1, with D unclear. Germline CDR1 reads LNHDA; CDR2 reads SQIVND (reference sequence). The CDR3 runs 13 residues. The V end lost 6 bases, the J end lost 5 bases, and 13 bases lay between the germline ends. DNA for the CDR3: TGTGCCAGTAGCCTCGGGCCGATAACTGAAGCTTTCTTT. It translates to CASSLGPITEAFF.